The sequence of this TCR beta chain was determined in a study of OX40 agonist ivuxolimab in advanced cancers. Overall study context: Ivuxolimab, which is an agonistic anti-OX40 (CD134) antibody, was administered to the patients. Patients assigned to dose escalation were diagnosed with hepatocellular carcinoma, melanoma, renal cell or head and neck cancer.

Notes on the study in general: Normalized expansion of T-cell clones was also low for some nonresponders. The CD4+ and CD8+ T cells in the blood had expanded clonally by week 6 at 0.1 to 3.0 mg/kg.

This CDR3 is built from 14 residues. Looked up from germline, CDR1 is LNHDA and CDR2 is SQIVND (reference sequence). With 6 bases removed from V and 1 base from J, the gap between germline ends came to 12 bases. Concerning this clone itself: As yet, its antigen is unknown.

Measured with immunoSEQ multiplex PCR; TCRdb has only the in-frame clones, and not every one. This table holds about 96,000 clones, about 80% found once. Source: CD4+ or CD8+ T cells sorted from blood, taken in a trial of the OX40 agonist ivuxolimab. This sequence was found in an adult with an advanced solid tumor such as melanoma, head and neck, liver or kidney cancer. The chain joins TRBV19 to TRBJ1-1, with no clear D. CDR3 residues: CASSPPGQNTEAFF. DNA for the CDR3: TGTGCCAGTAGCCCCCCCGGGCAGAACACTGAAGCTTTCTTT.